This T cell receptor (beta chain) stems from a study of T cells in Graves' hyperthyroidism and ophthalmopathy. Whole-study findings and limits: Most expanded thyroid clonotypes above 0.001 recurred in blood. A model built on 13 V-J features separated ophthalmopathy from stable hyperthyroidism.

CDR3 size: 16 residues. Trimming took 1 base from V and 10 from J, leaving 17 bases between them. Germline V lookup: CDR1 SEHNR, CDR2 FQNEAQ (reference sequence). The study based diagnoses on clinical symptoms, serum thyroxine and TRAb, thyroid ultrasound and orbital computed tomography. This clonotype has more than one count but fewer than ten. Its antigen is not identified. The investigators amplified TCR beta CDR3 regions from RNA transcripts. The TCR CDR3 was amplified in a first-round RT-PCR using the HTBI primer set. TCRdb analysed the multiplex PCR reads with MiXCR anew, one entry per CDR3 protein. The sample holds hundreds of thousands of distinct CDR3 sequences, about 45% seen once.

The source is an adult man with Graves' disease, either hyperthyroidism or ophthalmopathy (not recorded which). What was sequenced was peripheral blood or thyroid tissue (not recorded which). The gene calls are TRBV7-9 and TRBJ1-6, with D possibly TRBD1 on 6 matching bases. DNA of the CDR3: TGTGCCAGCAGCTTAGAGGGCGCGGCAGGGGAATCACCCCTCCACTTT. It codes for CASSLEGAAGESPLHF.